These 7 T cell receptor beta chains came from one sample sequenced in a study of OX40 agonist ivuxolimab in advanced cancers. Produced via immunoSEQ multiplex PCR; TCRdb's table is partial and in-frame only. The sample consists of 77,000 or so clones, 80% to 90% of them appearing once. Sequences were derived from CD4+ or CD8+ T cells sorted from blood, sampled in a trial of the OX40 agonist ivuxolimab. These TCRs come from an adult with an advanced solid tumor such as melanoma, head and neck, liver or kidney cancer.

This clone appeared a single time. The rearrangement uses TRBV7-2 and TRBJ2-7; no reliable D call. CDR1 is SGHTA and CDR2 is FQGNSA in the germline V gene. This CDR3 region has 14 residues. Trimming took 0 bases from V and 6 from J, leaving 12 bases between them. Written as DNA, the CDR3 is TGTGCCAGCAGCTTAGCGCTACAGATGGGCGAGCAGTACTTC. Translated: CASSLALQMGEQYF.

The V gene is TRBV5-5, the J gene TRBJ1-6; 9 bases agree with TRBD1. V was clipped by 3 bases and J by 8 bases; unmatched bases: 6. CDR1 SGHKS and CDR2 YYEKEE come from the germline V gene (reference sequence). This CDR3 has 15 residues. CDR3 sequence: CASSSGTGKDSPLHF. DNA of the CDR3: TGTGCCAGCAGCTCAGGGACAGGGAAAGATTCACCCCTCCACTTT.

The DNA for the CDR3 is TGTGCCACCCAAGACACCTACAATGAGCAGTTCTTC. Translated: CATQDTYNEQFF. The rearrangement links TRBV7-9 to TRBJ2-1; D remains ambiguous. The germline V and J ends were trimmed by 10 bases and 2 bases, with 9 bases remaining between them. Germline-derived CDR1 and CDR2 are SEHNR and FQNEAQ (reference sequence). The CDR3 covers 12 residues.

The J gene is TRBJ1-5, the V gene TRBV19; TRBD1 matches at 7 bases. Germline V lookup: CDR1 LNHDA, CDR2 SQIVND (reference sequence). CDR3 length: 15 amino acids. V lost 3 bases to trimming and J lost 9 bases; unmatched junction nucleotides: 11. DNA for the CDR3: TGTGCCAGTAGTATGAGTCAGGGGGATCAGAGGCCCCAGCATTTT. Its translation: CASSMSQGDQRPQHF.

The CDR3 is CASSYAGGPSDTQYF. The CDR3 DNA sequence: TGTGCCAGCAGTTACGCAGGGGGACCATCAGATACGCAGTATTTT. V and J are TRBV27 and TRBJ2-3, with TRBD1 matching 7 bases. The junction had 8 bases not matched to a gene; V was cut back by 4 bases and J by 4 bases. Germline V gene sequence: CDR1 MNHEY, CDR2 SMNVEV (reference sequence). This CDR3 is built from 15 residues.

V gene TRBV18 combines with J gene TRBJ2-3, with 10 bases that match TRBD1. The CDR3 consists of 16 residues. Germline V lookup: CDR1 KGHSH, CDR2 LQKENI. V gave up 3 bases and J gave up 1 base; unmatched junction bases: 4. The chain's CDR3 is CASSPKGTGGTDTQYF. The CDR3 DNA sequence: TGTGCCAGCTCACCGAAAGGGACAGGGGGCACAGATACGCAGTATTTT.

This chain uses TRBV29-1 with TRBJ1-1, with no clear D. The CDR3 has 13 amino acids. Germline assignment: CDR1 SQVTM and CDR2 ANQGSEA. Between the trimmed V and J ends, which lost 4 bases and 1 base, there was a span of 10 bases. CDR3 sequence: CSVGSFSNTEAFF. DNA for the CDR3: TGCAGCGTTGGGTCCTTCTCGAACACTGAAGCTTTCTTT.